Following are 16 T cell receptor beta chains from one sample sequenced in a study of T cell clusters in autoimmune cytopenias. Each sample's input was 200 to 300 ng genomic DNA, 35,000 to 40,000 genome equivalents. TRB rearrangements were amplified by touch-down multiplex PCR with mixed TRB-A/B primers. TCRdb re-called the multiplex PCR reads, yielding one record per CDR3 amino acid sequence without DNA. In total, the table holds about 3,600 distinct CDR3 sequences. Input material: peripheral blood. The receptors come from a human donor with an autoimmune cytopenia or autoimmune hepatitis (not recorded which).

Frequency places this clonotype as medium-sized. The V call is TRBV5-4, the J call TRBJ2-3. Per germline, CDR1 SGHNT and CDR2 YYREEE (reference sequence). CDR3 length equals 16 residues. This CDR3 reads CASSLGARSSTDTQYF.

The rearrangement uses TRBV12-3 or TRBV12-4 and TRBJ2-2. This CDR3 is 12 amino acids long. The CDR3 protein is CASRLWEGELFF.

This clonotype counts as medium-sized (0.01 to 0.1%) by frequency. The CDR3 is CASSSNRGNEQFF. The chain couples TRBV6-4 to TRBJ2-1; the D call of TRBD1 rests on TCRdb alone, since no DNA is present to check it. This CDR3 is 13 amino acids long. The germline CDR1 and CDR2 sequences are MRHNA and SNTAGT.

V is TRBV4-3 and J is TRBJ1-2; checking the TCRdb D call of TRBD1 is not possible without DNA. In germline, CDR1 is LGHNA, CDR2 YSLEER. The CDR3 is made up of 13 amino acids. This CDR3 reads CASSQDRGAFYTF.

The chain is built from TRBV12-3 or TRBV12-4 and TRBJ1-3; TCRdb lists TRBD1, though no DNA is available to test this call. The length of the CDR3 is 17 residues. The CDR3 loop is CASSLVPRPRSGNTIYF.

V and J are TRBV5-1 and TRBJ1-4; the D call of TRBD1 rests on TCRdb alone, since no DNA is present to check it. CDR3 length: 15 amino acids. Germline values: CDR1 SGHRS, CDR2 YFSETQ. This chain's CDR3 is CASSLGGQEGKELFF.

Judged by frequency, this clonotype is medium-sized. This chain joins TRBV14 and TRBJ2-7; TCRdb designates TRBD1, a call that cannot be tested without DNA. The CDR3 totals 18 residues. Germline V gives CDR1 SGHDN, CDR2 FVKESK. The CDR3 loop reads CASSQRTDLQGYLGEQYF.

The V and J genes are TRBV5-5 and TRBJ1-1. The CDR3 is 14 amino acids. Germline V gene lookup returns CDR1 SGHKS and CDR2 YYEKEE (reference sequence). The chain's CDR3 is CASNAVRSRTEAFF.

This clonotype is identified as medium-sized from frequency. The CDR3 region is CASSLRTGGNSPLHF. The gene calls are TRBV5-6 and TRBJ1-6; TCRdb selects TRBD1, and the lack of DNA leaves this call unchecked. The CDR3 extends over 15 amino acids. Germline CDR1 is SGHDT and CDR2 is YYEEEE. Filled out from reference TRBV5-6 and TRBJ1-6, the complete variable domain reads DAGVTQSPTHLIKTRGQQVTLRCSPKSGHDTVSWYQQALGQGPQFIFQYYEEEERQRGNFPDRFSGHQFPNYSSELNVNALLLGDSALYLCASSLRTGGNSPLHFGNGTRLTVT.

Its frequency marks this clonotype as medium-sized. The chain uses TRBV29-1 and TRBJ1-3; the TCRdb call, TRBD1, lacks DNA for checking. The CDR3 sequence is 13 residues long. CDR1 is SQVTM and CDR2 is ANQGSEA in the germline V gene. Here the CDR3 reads CSVPGTEANTIYF. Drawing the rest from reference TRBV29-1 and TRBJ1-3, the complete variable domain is SAVISQKPSRDICQRGTSLTIQCQVDSQVTMMFWYRQQPGQSLTLIATANQGSEATYESGFVIDKFPISRPNLTFSTLTVSNMSPEDSSIYLCSVPGTEANTIYFGEGSWLTVV.

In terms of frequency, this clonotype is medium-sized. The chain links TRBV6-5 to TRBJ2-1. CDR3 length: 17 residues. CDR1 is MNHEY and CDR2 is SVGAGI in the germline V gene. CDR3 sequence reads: CASSYSEIRVSYNEQFF.

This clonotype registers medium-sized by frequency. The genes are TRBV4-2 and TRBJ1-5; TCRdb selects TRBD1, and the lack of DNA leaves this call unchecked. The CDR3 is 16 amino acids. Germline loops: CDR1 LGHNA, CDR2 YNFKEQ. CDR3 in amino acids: CASSQSTGEGNQPQHF.

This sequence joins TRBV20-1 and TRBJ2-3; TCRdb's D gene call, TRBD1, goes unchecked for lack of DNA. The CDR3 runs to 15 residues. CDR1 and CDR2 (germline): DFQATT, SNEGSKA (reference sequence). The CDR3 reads CSASEGGLGTDTQYF.

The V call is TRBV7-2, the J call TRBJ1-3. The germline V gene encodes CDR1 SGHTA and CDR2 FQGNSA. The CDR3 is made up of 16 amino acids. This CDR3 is CASSLGLSSSGNTIYF.

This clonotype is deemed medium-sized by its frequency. The CDR3 loop is CASGRQSNQPQHF. The rearrangement links TRBV6-5 to TRBJ1-5; TCRdb gives TRBD1 as the D gene, but with no DNA this cannot be confirmed. The germline gives CDR1 MNHEY, CDR2 SVGAGI. CDR3 size: 13 residues.

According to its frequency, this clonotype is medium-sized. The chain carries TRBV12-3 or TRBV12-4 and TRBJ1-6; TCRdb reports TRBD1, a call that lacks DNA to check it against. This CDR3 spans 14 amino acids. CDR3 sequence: CASSSTGVGSPLHF.